This TCR beta chain was found in a study of blood T cell repertoires in COVID-19. Measured with immunoSEQ multiplex PCR; TCRdb has only the in-frame clones, and not every one. Among 120,000 or so clones listed, around 63% were seen once. Germline-derived CDR1 and CDR2 are SNHLY and FYNNEI. There are 13 residues in the CDR3. The V and J ends lost 8 bases and 7 bases respectively, with 15 bases between them. This clone was found many times. The source material was peripheral blood. The chain joins TRBV2 to TRBJ1-5; D is unclear. The receptor's source is a woman aged 70-85 years with acute or convalescent COVID-19. CDR3 loop: CASGEFAEQPQHF. The CDR3 DNA reads TGTGCCAGCGGGGAGTTCGCCGAGCAGCCCCAGCATTTT.